This T cell receptor beta chain was identified in a study of OX40 agonist ivuxolimab in advanced cancers. TCRdb's table, derived via immunoSEQ multiplex PCR, lists solely in-frame clones and lacks some. This sample yields about 65,000 clones, of which 80% to 90% are seen a single time; approximately 0.37% belongs to the top ten. V lost 6 bases and J lost 0; bases outside the gene matches: 3. In germline, CDR1 is MNHEY, CDR2 SVGAGI. CDR3 length: 14 amino acids. This clone was counted a single time. This TCR was sampled from an adult with an advanced solid tumor such as melanoma, head and neck, liver or kidney cancer. The gene calls are TRBV6-5 and TRBJ2-3; 7 bases match TRBD1. The sequenced sample was CD4+ or CD8+ T cells sorted from blood, obtained in a trial of the OX40 agonist ivuxolimab. CDR3 in amino acids: CASRGTDSTDTQYF. The CDR3 DNA follows: TGTGCCAGCAGAGGGACAGATAGCACAGATACGCAGTATTTT.